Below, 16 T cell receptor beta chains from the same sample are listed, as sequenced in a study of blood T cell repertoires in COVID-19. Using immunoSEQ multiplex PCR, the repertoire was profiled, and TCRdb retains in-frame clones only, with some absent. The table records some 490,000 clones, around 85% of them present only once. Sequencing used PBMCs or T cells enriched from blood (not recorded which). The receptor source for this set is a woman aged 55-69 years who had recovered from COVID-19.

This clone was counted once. Here the CDR3 reads CASSLGGLAGTSTDTQYF. In DNA form, the CDR3 reads TGTGCCAGCAGCTTGGGTGGACTAGCGGGGACCAGCACAGATACGCAGTATTTT. This sequence joins TRBV5-4 and TRBJ2-3; 12 bases fit TRBD2. J gave up 0 bases and V 0 bases, and 5 bases lay outside the gene matches. The CDR3 is 18 residues long. Germline loops: CDR1 SGHNT, CDR2 YYREEE (reference sequence).

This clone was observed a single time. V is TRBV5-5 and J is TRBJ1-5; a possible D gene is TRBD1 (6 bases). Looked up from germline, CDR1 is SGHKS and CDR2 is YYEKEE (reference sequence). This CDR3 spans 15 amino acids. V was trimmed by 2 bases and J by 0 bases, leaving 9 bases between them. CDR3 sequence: CASSFGTLSNQPQHF. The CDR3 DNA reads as TGTGCCAGCAGCTTCGGGACACTTAGCAATCAGCCCCAGCATTTT. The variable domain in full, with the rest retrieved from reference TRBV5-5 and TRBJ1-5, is DAGVTQSPTHLIKTRGQQVTLRCSPISGHKSVSWYQQVLGQGPQFIFQYYEKEERGRGNFPDRFSARQFPNYSSELNVNALLLGDSALYLCASSFGTLSNQPQHFGDGTRLSIL.

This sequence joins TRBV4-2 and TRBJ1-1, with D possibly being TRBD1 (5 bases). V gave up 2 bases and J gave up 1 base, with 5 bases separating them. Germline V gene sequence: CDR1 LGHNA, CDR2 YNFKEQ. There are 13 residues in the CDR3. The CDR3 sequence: CASSQRGNTEAFF. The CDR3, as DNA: TGTGCCAGCAGCCAAAGGGGGAACACTGAAGCTTTCTTT.

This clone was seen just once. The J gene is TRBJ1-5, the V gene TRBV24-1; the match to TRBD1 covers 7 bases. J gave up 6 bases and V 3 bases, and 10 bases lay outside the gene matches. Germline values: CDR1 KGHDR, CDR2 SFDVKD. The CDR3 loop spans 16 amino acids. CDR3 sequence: CATSDPSTGESQPQHF. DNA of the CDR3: TGTGCCACCAGTGATCCTTCAACAGGGGAGAGTCAGCCCCAGCATTTT.

The CDR3 DNA is TGTGCCAGCAGTGGTCGGGACAGAAGCTCCTATAATTCACCCCTCCACTTT. As protein: CASSGRDRSSYNSPLHF. The V and J genes are TRBV6-1 and TRBJ1-6; 7 bases agree with TRBD1. V was clipped by 4 bases and J by 0 bases; unmatched bases: 6. CDR1 and CDR2 (germline): MNHNS, SASEGT. CDR3 length: 17 amino acids.

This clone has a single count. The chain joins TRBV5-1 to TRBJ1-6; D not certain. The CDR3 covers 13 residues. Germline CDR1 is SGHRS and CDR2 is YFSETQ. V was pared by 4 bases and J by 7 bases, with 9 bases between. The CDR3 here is CASSPTQNSPLHF. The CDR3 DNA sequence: TGCGCCAGCAGCCCTACACAGAATTCACCCCTCCACTTT. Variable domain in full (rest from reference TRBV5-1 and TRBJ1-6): KAGVTQTPRYLIKTRGQQVTLSCSPISGHRSVSWYQQTPGQGLQFLFEYFSETQRNKGNFPGRFSGRQFSNSRSEMNVSTLELGDSALYLCASSPTQNSPLHFGNGTRLTVT.

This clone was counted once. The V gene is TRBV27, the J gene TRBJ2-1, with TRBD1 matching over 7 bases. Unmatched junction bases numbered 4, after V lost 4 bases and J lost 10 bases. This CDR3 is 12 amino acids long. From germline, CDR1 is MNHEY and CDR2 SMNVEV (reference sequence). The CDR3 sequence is CASSSPGQEQFF. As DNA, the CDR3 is TGTGCCAGCAGTTCCCCGGGACAGGAGCAGTTCTTC.

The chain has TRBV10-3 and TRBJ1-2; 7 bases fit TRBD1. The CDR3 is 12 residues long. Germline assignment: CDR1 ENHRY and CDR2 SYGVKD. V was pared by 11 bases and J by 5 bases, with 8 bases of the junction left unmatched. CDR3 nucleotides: TGTGCCGCGGGGACAGACCCTTATGGCTACACCTTC. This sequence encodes CAAGTDPYGYTF.

The CDR3 bases are TGCGCCAGCAGCCCGCGACTGCCTAGCACAGATACGCAGTATTTT. This encodes CASSPRLPSTDTQYF. This chain joins TRBV4-1 and TRBJ2-3, with D unclear. Germline V gene lookup returns CDR1 MGHRA and CDR2 YSYEKL. The V end was cut by 4 bases, the J end by 0 bases, with 11 bases between. The CDR3 loop spans 15 amino acids.

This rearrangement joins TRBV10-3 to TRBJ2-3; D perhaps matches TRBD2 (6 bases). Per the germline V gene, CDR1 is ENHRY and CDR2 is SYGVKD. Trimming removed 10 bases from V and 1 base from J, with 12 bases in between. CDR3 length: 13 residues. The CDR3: CATLAPGTDTQYF. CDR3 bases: TGTGCCACACTAGCCCCGGGCACAGATACGCAGTATTTT.

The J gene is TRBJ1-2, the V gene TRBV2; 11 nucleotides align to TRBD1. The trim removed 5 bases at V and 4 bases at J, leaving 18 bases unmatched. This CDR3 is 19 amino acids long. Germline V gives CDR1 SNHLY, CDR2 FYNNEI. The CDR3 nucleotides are TGTGCCAGCAGTTTGTATGGAAGGGGACAGGGGGAGGTCGGCTATGGCTACACCTTC. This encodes CASSLYGRGQGEVGYGYTF.

CDR3 bases: TGTGCCAGCAGCCAAGTTTGGGGGGAGCCTTCCTTTTCTGGAAACACCATATATTTT. It specifies CASSQVWGEPSFSGNTIYF. This chain uses TRBV4-2 with TRBJ1-3, with D perhaps matching TRBD1 (5 bases). Germline loops: CDR1 LGHNA, CDR2 YNFKEQ. Trimming stripped 1 base from V and 1 base from J, with 20 bases between. The CDR3 consists of 19 residues.

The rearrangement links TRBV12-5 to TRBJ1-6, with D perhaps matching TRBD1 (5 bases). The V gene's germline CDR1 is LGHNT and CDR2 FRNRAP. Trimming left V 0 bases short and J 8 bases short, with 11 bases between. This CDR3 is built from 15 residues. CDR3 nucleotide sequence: TGTGCTAGTGGTTTGGTACTCGGGGGTGATTCACCCCTCCACTTT. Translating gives CASGLVLGGDSPLHF.

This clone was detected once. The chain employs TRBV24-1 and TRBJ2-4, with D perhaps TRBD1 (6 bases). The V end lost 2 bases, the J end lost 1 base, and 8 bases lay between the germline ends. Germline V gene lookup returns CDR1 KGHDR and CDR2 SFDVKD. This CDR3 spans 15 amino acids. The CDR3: CATSDSGDAKNIQYF. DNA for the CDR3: TGTGCCACCAGTGATTCAGGGGATGCCAAAAACATTCAGTACTTC.

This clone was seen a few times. CDR3 sequence reads: CASSGQGQPNEKLFF. CDR3 nucleotide sequence: TGTGCCAGCAGCGGACAGGGGCAACCTAATGAAAAACTGTTTTTT. This chain uses TRBV2 with TRBJ1-4, with TRBD1 matching over 9 bases. From germline, CDR1 is SNHLY and CDR2 FYNNEI. CDR3 length: 15 amino acids. V lost 6 bases to trimming and J lost 3 bases; unmatched junction nucleotides: 5.

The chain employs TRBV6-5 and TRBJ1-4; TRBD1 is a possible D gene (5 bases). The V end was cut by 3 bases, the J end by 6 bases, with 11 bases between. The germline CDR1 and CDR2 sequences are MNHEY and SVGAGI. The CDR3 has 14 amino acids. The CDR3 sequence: CASSYRGGDEKLFF. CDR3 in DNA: TGTGCCAGCAGTTATCGGGGGGGGGATGAAAAACTGTTTTTT.